Shown below are 15 T cell receptor beta chains from a single sample sequenced in a study of OX40 agonist ivuxolimab in advanced cancers. The method was immunoSEQ multiplex PCR; TCRdb's version includes in-frame clones alone and lacks a portion of them. The repertoire holds approximately 90,000 clones, with roughly 87% as singletons. This specimen consisted of CD4+ or CD8+ T cells sorted from blood, obtained in a trial of the OX40 agonist ivuxolimab. The source of these receptors is an adult with an advanced solid tumor such as melanoma, head and neck, liver or kidney cancer.

This clone was picked up a small number of times. The chain is built from TRBV29-1 and TRBJ2-3, with a weak D call TRBD1 (6 bases). Trimming pared 0 bases from V and 6 bases from J, leaving 16 bases between. Germline CDR1 reads SQVTM; CDR2 reads ANQGSEA. This CDR3 is built from 15 residues. The DNA of the CDR3 is TGCAGCGTTGAAGAATGGCAGGGGAGTAGGGATACGCAGTATTTT. Translated, it gives CSVEEWQGSRDTQYF.

The chain carries TRBV30 and TRBJ1-1; TRBD1 is a possible D gene (6 bases). The CDR3 runs 12 residues. Between the trimmed V and J ends, which lost 0 bases and 9 bases, there was a span of 11 bases. Germline V gives CDR1 GTSNPN, CDR2 SVGIG (reference sequence). CDR3 sequence reads: CAWSVGQIQAFF. CDR3 sequence (DNA): TGTGCCTGGAGTGTCGGACAGATCCAAGCTTTCTTT.

This clone was recorded only once. This sequence joins TRBV27 and TRBJ2-7; TRBD1 agrees at 7 bases. The germline V gene has CDR1 MNHEY and CDR2 SMNVEV (reference sequence). The CDR3 loop spans 14 amino acids. V lost 4 bases and J lost 5; bases outside the gene matches: 8. CDR3 nucleotide sequence: TGTGCCAGCAGTTACCCCGGGACAGCTGACGAGCAGTACTTC. Translated, it gives CASSYPGTADEQYF.

The chain uses TRBV19 and TRBJ2-1; D perhaps matches TRBD2 (8 bases). Trimming shortened V by 8 bases and J by 6 bases, and 17 bases separated the two germline ends. CDR1 and CDR2 from the germline V gene are LNHDA and SQIVND (reference sequence). The length of the CDR3 is 14 residues. In DNA, the CDR3 is TGTGCCAGTTACGGGAGGGGGCGCGGCAATGAGCAGTTCTTC. As protein: CASYGRGRGNEQFF.

This chain joins TRBV19 and TRBJ1-1, with 9 positions matching TRBD1. CDR3 length: 15 amino acids. The J segment lost 5 bases and the V segment lost 4 bases, leaving 8 bases of the junction unmatched. The germline V gene has CDR1 LNHDA and CDR2 SQIVND (reference sequence). CDR3 region: CASSTRQGGSTEAFF. Written as DNA, the CDR3 is TGTGCCAGTAGTACCCGACAGGGGGGGTCGACTGAAGCTTTCTTT.

The chain has TRBV19 and TRBJ2-1; 9 positions agree with TRBD2. With 6 bases clipped from V and 7 bases from J, the junction kept 10 bases outside the gene matches. The V gene's germline CDR1 is LNHDA and CDR2 SQIVND (reference sequence). The CDR3 extends over 15 amino acids. CDR3 sequence: CASRDLRGGRNEQFF. In DNA form, the CDR3 reads TGTGCCAGTAGGGACTTGCGGGGGGGCCGAAATGAGCAGTTCTTC.

This clone was detected a few times. The chain uses TRBV7-9 and TRBJ1-1; no firm D call. The germline V gene has CDR1 SEHNR and CDR2 FQNEAQ (reference sequence). Trimming took off 2 bases at V and 3 bases at J, with 7 bases between the two ends. This CDR3 is built from 13 residues. The CDR3 reads CASSLSSDTEAFF. In DNA form, the CDR3 reads TGTGCCAGCAGCTTATCGAGTGACACTGAAGCTTTCTTT.

V gene TRBV7-9 combines with J gene TRBJ1-2; 11 nucleotides align to TRBD1. The CDR3 contains 14 residues. The V segment lost 5 bases and the J segment 8 bases; nucleotides outside the gene matches: 7. Germline V lookup: CDR1 SEHNR, CDR2 FQNEAQ (reference sequence). The CDR3 spells CASSLGTGGAGYTF. CDR3 DNA: TGTGCCAGCAGCCTCGGGACAGGGGGAGCCGGCTACACCTTC.

The chain links TRBV19 to TRBJ1-5; D uncertain. Per germline, CDR1 LNHDA and CDR2 SQIVND (reference sequence). The CDR3 has 14 residues. The ends were cut back, 3 bases at V and 3 bases at J, with 9 bases in the middle. The CDR3 DNA is TGTGCCAGTAGTATTTGGCAGGACAATCAGCCCCAGCATTTT. This translates into CASSIWQDNQPQHF.

The V call is TRBV5-1, the J call TRBJ2-5, with 7 bases matching TRBD2. The V and J ends lost 4 bases and 0 bases, in that order; junction bases with no gene match: 9. Germline lookup yields CDR1 SGHRS and CDR2 YFSETQ. The CDR3 sequence is 16 residues long. In DNA form, the CDR3 reads TGCGCCAGCAGCCTGTCAGGGCGGGAGTACCAAGAGACCCAGTACTTC. Translated, it gives CASSLSGREYQETQYF.

The chain carries TRBV7-9 and TRBJ1-1; maybe TRBD1 (5 bases). Trimming took 4 bases from V and 5 from J, leaving 14 bases between them. Germline V gene sequence: CDR1 SEHNR, CDR2 FQNEAQ (reference sequence). The CDR3 loop spans 14 amino acids. CDR3: CASSSAGRETEAFF. CDR3 bases: TGTGCCAGCAGCTCGGCAGGGAGGGAGACTGAAGCTTTCTTT. Full variable domain (outside the CDR3, taken from reference TRBV7-9 and TRBJ1-1): DTGVSQNPRHKITKRGQNVTFRCDPISEHNRLYWYRQTLGQGPEFLTYFQNEAQLEKSRLLSDRFSAERPKGSFSTLEIQRTEQGDSAMYLCASSSAGRETEAFFGQGTRLTVV.

The rearrangement joins TRBV11-3 to TRBJ1-3; no clear D gene. V was shortened by 1 base and J by 10 bases, with 14 bases between the two germline ends. This CDR3 is 14 amino acids long. Germline V gene data show CDR1 as SGHNT and CDR2 as YENEEA. The DNA for the CDR3 is TGTGCCAGCAGCTTAGGGCCGGACCTAAATACCATATATTTT. It codes for CASSLGPDLNTIYF.

The V and J genes are TRBV2 and TRBJ1-6, with a possible D match to TRBD1 (5 bases). The V and J ends lost 1 base and 7 bases respectively, with 17 bases between them. The CDR3 extends over 17 amino acids. Germline assignment: CDR1 SNHLY and CDR2 FYNNEI. CDR3 bases: TGTGCCAGCAGTGAAGGAGGGGCAGGACCGGTAAATTCACCCCTCCACTTT. Its translation: CASSEGGAGPVNSPLHF. Full variable domain (outside the CDR3, taken from reference TRBV2 and TRBJ1-6): EPEVTQTPSHQVTQMGQEVILRCVPISNHLYFYWYRQILGQKVEFLVSFYNNEISEKSEIFDDQFSVERPDGSNFTLKIRSTKLEDSAMYFCASSEGGAGPVNSPLHFGNGTRLTVT.

The chain combines TRBV5-1 with TRBJ2-5; 10 positions match TRBD1. In germline, CDR1 is SGHRS, CDR2 YFSETQ. V lost 0 bases to trimming and J lost 5 bases; unmatched junction nucleotides: 4. This CDR3 comprises 15 residues. The CDR3 sequence: CASSLATGGGETQYF. As DNA, the CDR3 is TGCGCCAGCAGCTTGGCGACAGGGGGCGGTGAGACCCAGTACTTC.

In this sample, this clone turned up once. The rearrangement links TRBV7-8 to TRBJ2-3; the match to TRBD2 covers 8 bases. The CDR3 spans 16 residues. V shed 2 bases and J 3 bases; nucleotides not matched to a gene: 7. Germline CDR1 and CDR2: SGHVS and FQNEAQ. The CDR3 region has the DNA TGTGCCAGCAGCTTACTGGCGGGAGGCGGGACAGATACGCAGTATTTT. Its translation is CASSLLAGGGTDTQYF.